The clone carrying this T cell receptor (beta chain) was picked up a small number of times. The antigen is not known. The source of the sample is a study of vaccination effects on CD4 cells after COVID-19. Antigen-specific CD4+ T cells were expanded with viral peptide pools in the ViraFEST assay before sequencing. Researchers isolated CD4+ T cells once approximately ten days of culture had elapsed. The person had PCR-confirmed SARS-CoV-2 infection between March and December 2020. Study-wide points: Predominantly, the post-vaccine spike-reactive clones of convalescents comprised new vaccine-induced clones.

Using immunoSEQ multiplex PCR, the repertoire was profiled, and TCRdb retains in-frame clones only, with some absent. The sample has under 60,000 clones, 75% to 85% seen once; the top ten hold about 5.4%. V lost 3 bases and J lost 7; bases outside the gene matches: 8. This CDR3 has 14 residues. CDR1 is SGHDT and CDR2 is YYEEEE in the germline V gene. This chain links TRBV5-6 with TRBJ2-5; 8 bases fit TRBD1. Sample: CD4+ T cells from PBMCs cultured with HIV peptides, taken before COVID-19 vaccination. The subset: HIV-1 Nef peptide pool negative control/reference culture. This TCR was recovered from a human donor who had a prior SARS-CoV-2 infection. The CDR3 is CASSSNPGTGTQYF. The CDR3 DNA is TGTGCCAGCAGCTCCAACCCCGGGACAGGGACCCAGTACTTC.